The sequence of this T cell receptor (beta chain) was determined in a study of blood T cells in healthy people across ages. This CDR3 region has 14 residues. V shed 3 bases and J shed 13 bases, with 19 bases lying between them. Germline CDR1 and CDR2: SEHNR and FQNEAQ (reference sequence). A second PCR of about 7 to 12 cycles used a sample-barcoded 5' primer and a J-beta primer mix. Each CDR3 protein gets one entry after TCRdb re-called the 5' RACE reads with MiXCR. In the table there are about 600,000 distinct CDR3 sequences, around half of which are singletons. Material: blood. The chain employs TRBV7-9 and TRBJ2-1; tentative D call: TRBD2 (6 bases). The sequence derives from a man older than 75 in good health. CDR3 DNA: TGTGCCAGCAGCTTGGAAGGGTCGGGAGAGGCCCAGTTCTTC. Translating gives CASSLEGSGEAQFF.